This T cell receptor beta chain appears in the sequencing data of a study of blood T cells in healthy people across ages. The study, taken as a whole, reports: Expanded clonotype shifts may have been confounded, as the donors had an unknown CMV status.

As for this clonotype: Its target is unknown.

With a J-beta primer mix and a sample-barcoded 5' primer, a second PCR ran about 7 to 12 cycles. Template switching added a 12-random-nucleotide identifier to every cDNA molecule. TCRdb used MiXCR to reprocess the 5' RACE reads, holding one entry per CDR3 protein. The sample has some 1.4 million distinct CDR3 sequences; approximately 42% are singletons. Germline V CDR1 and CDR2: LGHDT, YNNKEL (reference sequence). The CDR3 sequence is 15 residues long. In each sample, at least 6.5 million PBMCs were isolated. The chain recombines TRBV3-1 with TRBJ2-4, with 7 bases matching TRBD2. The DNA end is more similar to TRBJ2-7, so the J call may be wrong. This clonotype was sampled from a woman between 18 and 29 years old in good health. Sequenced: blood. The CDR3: CASSRNGGEGLEQYF. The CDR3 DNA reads TGTGCCAGCAGCCGCAACGGCGGGGAGGGGCTCGAGCAGTACTTC.